In this sample, the clone carrying this TCR beta chain turned up once. This sample stems from a study of blood T cell repertoires in COVID-19. The overall study: Acute and convalescent COVID-19 specimens originated in the United States, Italy and Spain. PBMCs, B-cell-depleted T cells, or T cells provided the cDNA or gDNA that made up the material.

The method was immunoSEQ multiplex PCR; TCRdb's version includes in-frame clones alone and lacks a portion of them. The sample shows 65,000 to 95,000 clones, 78% of them seen only once. CDR1 and CDR2 from the germline V gene are KGHSH and LQKENI. After removal of 5 bases from V and 4 bases from J, the junction contained 9 bases not matched to a gene. The CDR3 runs 16 residues. This chain connects TRBV18 to TRBJ1-2, with 11 positions matching TRBD1. The sequence was obtained from a man aged 60 to 75 with COVID-19, enrolled during active disease. The sample taken for sequencing was peripheral blood. The CDR3 DNA is TGTGCCAGCTCAAGGACAGGGGGCGCGCAGCCCTATGGCTACACCTTC. Its translation is CASSRTGGAQPYGYTF.